The T cell receptor beta chain described here comes from a study of T cell responses to AZD1222 COVID-19 vaccine. The study, taken as a whole, reports: Clonal diversity was possibly underestimated; the donors were predominantly white British and more often female.

The CDR3 totals 16 residues. CDR1 and CDR2 (germline): SGDLS, YYNGEE. J gave up 0 bases and V 4 bases, and 9 bases lay outside the gene matches. With regard to this clone: Its antigen is currently unknown.

The method was immunoSEQ multiplex PCR; TCRdb's version includes in-frame clones alone and lacks a portion of them. The sample has roughly 150,000 clones, 80% to 95% seen once. Sequencing used peripheral blood, obtained on day 0 of AZD1222 vaccination. The receptor comes from an adult in good health. The chain has TRBV9 and TRBJ2-7, with 8 bases aligning to TRBD2. The CDR3 DNA sequence: TGTGCCAGCAGCTCAAAAACTAGCGGAAGCTCCTACGAGCAGTACTTC. Protein sequence: CASSSKTSGSSYEQYF. Using reference TRBV9 and TRBJ2-7 for the parts outside the CDR3, the full variable domain is DSGVTQTPKHLITATGQRVTLRCSPRSGDLSVYWYQQSLDQGLQFLIQYYNGEERAKGNILERFSAQQFPDLHSELNLSSLELGDSALYFCASSSKTSGSSYEQYFGPGTRLTVT.